The subject of this entry is one T cell receptor (beta chain). The data stem from a study of blood T cell repertoires in COVID-19. Study in general: Sites across the United States, Italy and Spain contributed samples from acute and convalescent COVID-19. Nucleic acid was either cDNA or gDNA, and it came from T cells, B-cell-depleted T cells, or PBMCs.

In the authors' workflow: Amplification with reference gene primers provided the estimates of nucleated cell counts. TCRdb keeps only in-frame clones here, not all; method: immunoSEQ multiplex PCR. Clone size and V and J calls were adopted from that table, with D and trimming inferred from the DNA. The table records about 230,000 clones, roughly 76% of them present only once. The CDR3 runs 15 residues. CDR1 and CDR2 (germline): KGHSH, LQKENI. Trimming took off 5 bases at V and 1 base at J, with 11 bases between the two ends. Those enrolled in Seattle joined during active infection and were followed longitudinally afterward.

This chain uses TRBV18 with TRBJ2-2, with D perhaps TRBD1 (6 bases). This TCR was recovered from a woman aged 80 or older with COVID-19, enrolled during active disease. Sequenced sample: peripheral blood. CDR3 in amino acids: CASSFGQMNTGELFF. In DNA, the CDR3 is TGTGCCAGCTCATTCGGACAGATGAACACCGGGGAGCTGTTTTTT.